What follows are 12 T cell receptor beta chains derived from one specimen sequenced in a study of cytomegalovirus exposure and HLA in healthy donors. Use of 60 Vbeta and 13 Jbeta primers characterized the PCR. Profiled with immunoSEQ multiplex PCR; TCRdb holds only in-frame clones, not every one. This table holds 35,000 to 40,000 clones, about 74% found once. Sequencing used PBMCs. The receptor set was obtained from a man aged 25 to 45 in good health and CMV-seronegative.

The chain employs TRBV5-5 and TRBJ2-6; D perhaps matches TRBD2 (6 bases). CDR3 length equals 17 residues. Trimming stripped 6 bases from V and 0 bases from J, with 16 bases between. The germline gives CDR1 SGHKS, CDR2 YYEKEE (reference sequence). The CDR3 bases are TGTGCCAGCACCCAAGCGGGCACTAGCTCTGGGGCCAACGTCCTGACTTTC. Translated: CASTQAGTSSGANVLTF.

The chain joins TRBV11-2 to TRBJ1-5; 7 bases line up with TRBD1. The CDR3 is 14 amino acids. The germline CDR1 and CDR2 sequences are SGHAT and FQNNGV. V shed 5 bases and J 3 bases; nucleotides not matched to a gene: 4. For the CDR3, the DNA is TGTGCCAGCAGCCCCGACAGGGACAATCAGCCCCAGCATTTT. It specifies CASSPDRDNQPQHF.

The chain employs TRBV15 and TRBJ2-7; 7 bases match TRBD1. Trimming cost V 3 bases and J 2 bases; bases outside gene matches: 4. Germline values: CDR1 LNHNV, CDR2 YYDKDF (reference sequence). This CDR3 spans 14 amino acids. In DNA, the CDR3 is TGTGCCACCAGCAGGGACAGGCTGGCCTACGAGCAGTACTTC. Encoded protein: CATSRDRLAYEQYF.

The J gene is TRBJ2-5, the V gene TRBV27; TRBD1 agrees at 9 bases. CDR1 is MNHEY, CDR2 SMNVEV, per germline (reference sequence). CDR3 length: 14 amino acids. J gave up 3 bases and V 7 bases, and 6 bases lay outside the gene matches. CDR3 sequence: CASKLRTGEETQYF. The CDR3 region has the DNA TGTGCCAGCAAGCTTCGGACAGGGGAAGAGACCCAGTACTTC.

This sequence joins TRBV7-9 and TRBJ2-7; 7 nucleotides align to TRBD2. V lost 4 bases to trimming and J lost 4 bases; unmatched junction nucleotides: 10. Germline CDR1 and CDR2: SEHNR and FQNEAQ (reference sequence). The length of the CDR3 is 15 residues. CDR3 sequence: CASSSLGWGGYEQYF. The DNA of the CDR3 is TGTGCCAGCAGCTCCCTGGGGTGGGGGGGGTACGAGCAGTACTTC.

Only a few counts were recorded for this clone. For the CDR3, the DNA is TGTGCCAGCAGAGGCGGACAGGGAGGGACGGCGCGGGCTTTCTTT. Encoded protein: CASRGGQGGTARAFF. V is TRBV2 and J is TRBJ1-1; TRBD1 matches at 8 bases. There are 15 residues in the CDR3. Germline V lookup: CDR1 SNHLY, CDR2 FYNNEI. With V trimmed by 6 bases and J by 11 bases, 17 bases remained unmatched.

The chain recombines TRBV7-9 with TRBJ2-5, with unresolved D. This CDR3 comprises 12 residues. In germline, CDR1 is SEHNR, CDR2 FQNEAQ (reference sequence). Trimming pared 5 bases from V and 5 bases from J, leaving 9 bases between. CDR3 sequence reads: CASSRASETQYF. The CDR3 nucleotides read TGTGCCAGCAGCCGCGCCTCCGAGACCCAGTACTTC.

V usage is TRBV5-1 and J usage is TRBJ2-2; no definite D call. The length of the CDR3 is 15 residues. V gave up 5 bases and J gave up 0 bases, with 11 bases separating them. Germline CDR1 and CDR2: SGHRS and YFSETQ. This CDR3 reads CASRTVTTNTGELFF. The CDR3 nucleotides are TGCGCCAGCAGGACCGTGACAACGAACACCGGGGAGCTGTTTTTT. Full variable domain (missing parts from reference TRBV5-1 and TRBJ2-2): KAGVTQTPRYLIKTRGQQVTLSCSPISGHRSVSWYQQTPGQGLQFLFEYFSETQRNKGNFPGRFSGRQFSNSRSEMNVSTLELGDSALYLCASRTVTTNTGELFFGEGSRLTVL.

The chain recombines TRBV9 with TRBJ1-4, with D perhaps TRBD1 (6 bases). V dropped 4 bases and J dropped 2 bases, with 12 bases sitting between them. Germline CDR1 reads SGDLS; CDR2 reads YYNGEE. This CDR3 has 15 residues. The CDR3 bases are TGTGCCAGCAGCCCAAGGGGGAGTACTAATGAAAAACTGTTTTTT. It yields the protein CASSPRGSTNEKLFF.

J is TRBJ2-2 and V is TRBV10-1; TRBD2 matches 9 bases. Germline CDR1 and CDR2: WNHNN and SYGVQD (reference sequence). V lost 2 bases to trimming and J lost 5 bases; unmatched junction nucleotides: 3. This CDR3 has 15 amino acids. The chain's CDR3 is CASSELAGGTGELFF. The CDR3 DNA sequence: TGCGCCAGCAGTGAGCTGGCGGGAGGGACCGGGGAGCTGTTTTTT.

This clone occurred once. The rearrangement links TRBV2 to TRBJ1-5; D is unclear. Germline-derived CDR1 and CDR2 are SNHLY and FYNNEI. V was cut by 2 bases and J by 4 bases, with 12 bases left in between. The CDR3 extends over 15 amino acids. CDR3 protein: CASSENWANNQPQHF. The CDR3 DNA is TGTGCCAGCAGTGAAAACTGGGCGAATAATCAGCCCCAGCATTTT.

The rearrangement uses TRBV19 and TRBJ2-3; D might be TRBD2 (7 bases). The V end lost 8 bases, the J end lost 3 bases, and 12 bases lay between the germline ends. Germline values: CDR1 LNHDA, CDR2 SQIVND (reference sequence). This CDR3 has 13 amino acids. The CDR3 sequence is CASAGARTDTQYF. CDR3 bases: TGTGCCAGTGCGGGGGCGCGTACAGATACGCAGTATTTT.